This T cell receptor (beta chain) comes out of a study of blood T cells in healthy people across ages. This clonotype was counted at least ten times. The draw of peripheral blood yielded about 9.4 milliliters from each donor. No fewer than 6 million PBMCs went into each sample. The CDR3 has 12 amino acids. Trimming stripped 3 bases from V and 4 bases from J, with 9 bases between. CDR1 and CDR2 from the germline V gene are DFQATT and SNEGSKA (reference sequence). Alongside a J-beta primer mix, a sample-barcoded 5' primer served in a second PCR lasting about 7 to 11 cycles. TCRdb processed the 5' RACE reads anew with MiXCR; each CDR3 protein has one entry. The data show some 320,000 distinct CDR3 sequences, with less than 30% seen just once and roughly 28% held by the top ten.

The chain uses TRBV20-1 and TRBJ2-5; D is unresolved. Sequenced: blood. The clonotype comes from a woman in her 70s in good health. The CDR3 reads CSASTPVETQYF. DNA of the CDR3: TGCAGTGCTAGCACACCTGTAGAGACCCAGTACTTC.